What follows are 17 T cell receptor beta chains derived from one specimen sequenced in a study of blood T cell repertoires in COVID-19. TCRdb's copy holds only in-frame clones and misses some; the assay was immunoSEQ multiplex PCR. The sample holds around 260,000 clones; roughly 80% are singletons and the top ten take 3.5% to 5%. Specimen: PBMCs or T cells enriched from blood (not recorded which). The receptors shown here come from a man between 25 and 39 years old with acute COVID-19.

DNA of the CDR3: TGTGCCAGTACCAGGGGAGAAACTGAAGCTTTCTTT. This codes for CASTRGETEAFF. The chain combines TRBV19 with TRBJ1-1, with D tentatively TRBD1 (6 bases). This CDR3 region has 12 residues. V lost 7 bases, J lost 5 bases, and 11 bases lay in between. CDR1 is LNHDA, CDR2 SQIVND, per germline (reference sequence).

The rearrangement links TRBV19 to TRBJ2-3, with TRBD2 as a possible D gene (6 bases). The CDR3 extends over 16 amino acids. The germline V gene encodes CDR1 LNHDA and CDR2 SQIVND (reference sequence). V gave up 3 bases and J gave up 0 bases, with 13 bases separating them. In DNA, the CDR3 is TGTGCCAGTAGTATGGGTTCCGGGACTAGCACAGATACGCAGTATTTT. Translation: CASSMGSGTSTDTQYF.

V gene TRBV18 combines with J gene TRBJ2-3; D is perhaps TRBD1 (5 bases). Germline V gene lookup returns CDR1 KGHSH and CDR2 LQKENI. The ends were cut back, 3 bases at V and 3 bases at J, with 10 bases in the middle. This CDR3 comprises 14 residues. The CDR3 region is CASSPQKGTDTQYF. The CDR3 nucleotides are TGTGCCAGCTCACCTCAAAAGGGGACAGATACGCAGTATTTT. Complete variable domain (other parts from reference TRBV18 and TRBJ2-3): NAGVMQNPRHLVRRRGQEARLRCSPMKGHSHVYWYRQLPEEGLKFMVYLQKENIIDESGMPKERFSAEFPKEGPSILRIQQVVRGDSAAYFCASSPQKGTDTQYFGPGTRLTVL.

This clone has only a few counts. The chain recombines TRBV30 with TRBJ2-1; D possibly corresponds to TRBD2 (6 bases). The CDR3 is made up of 13 amino acids. V was pared by 8 bases and J by 5 bases, with 16 bases between. Germline CDR1 GTSNPN, CDR2 SVGIG (reference sequence). The CDR3 sequence: CAADPGLNNEQFF. CDR3 nucleotides: TGTGCCGCAGATCCGGGACTCAACAATGAGCAGTTCTTC.

This sequence joins TRBV6-2 or TRBV6-3 and TRBJ2-7; 10 bases map to TRBD2. CDR3 size: 13 residues. CDR1 MNHEY and CDR2 SVGEGT come from the germline V gene. Trimming took 5 bases from V and 12 from J; bases not matched to a gene: 10. The CDR3 DNA sequence: TGTGCCAGCAGTCCGGTAGCGGGGGGCGTTGTGTACGTC. It codes for CASSPVAGGVVYV.

The chain is built from TRBV11-3 and TRBJ1-1; D remains ambiguous. The CDR3 length is 13 residues. The V end lost 2 bases, the J end lost 0 bases, and 4 bases lay between the germline ends. Germline lookup yields CDR1 SGHNT and CDR2 YENEEA. Here the CDR3 reads CASSLHMNTEAFF. In DNA, the CDR3 is TGTGCCAGCAGCTTACACATGAACACTGAAGCTTTCTTT.

The chain links TRBV6-5 to TRBJ2-4; possibly TRBD1 for D (6 bases). Trimming left V 6 bases short and J 9 bases short, with 21 bases between. CDR3 size: 15 residues. CDR1 is MNHEY and CDR2 is SVGAGI in the germline V gene. CDR3 sequence reads: CASRVTGIDLTIQYF. The CDR3 DNA follows: TGTGCCAGCAGAGTCACAGGGATAGACCTCACCATTCAGTACTTC.

This chain uses TRBV27 with TRBJ2-7; 9 positions agree with TRBD1. From germline, CDR1 is MNHEY and CDR2 SMNVEV (reference sequence). The junction had 16 bases not matched to a gene; V was cut back by 7 bases and J by 0 bases. The CDR3 totals 18 residues. CDR3 coding DNA: TGTGCCAGCACAACCCTACAGGGGGCCTCTCGAAGCTCCTACGAGCAGTACGTC. Protein product: CASTTLQGASRSSYEQYV.

The chain recombines TRBV28 with TRBJ2-3, with 11 nucleotides matching TRBD2. The J segment lost 2 bases and the V segment lost 6 bases, leaving 7 bases of the junction unmatched. The germline V gene has CDR1 MDHEN and CDR2 SYDVKM. This CDR3 region has 16 residues. The CDR3 DNA reads TGTGCCAGCAGCACACTAGCGGGGGACTACACAGATACGCAGTATTTT. It yields the protein CASSTLAGDYTDTQYF.

The V and J genes are TRBV5-1 and TRBJ1-1; TRBD1 matches 9 bases. V shed 4 bases, J shed 0 bases, and the junction held 7 bases outside the gene matches. Germline lookup yields CDR1 SGHRS and CDR2 YFSETQ. The CDR3 is 16 amino acids. CDR3 in DNA: TGCGCCAGCAGCCGGAGGACAGGGGTAATGAACACTGAAGCTTTCTTT. This sequence encodes CASSRRTGVMNTEAFF.

DNA for the CDR3: TGTGCCAGCAGTTTGACGAGGTTATATGGCTACACCTTC. As protein: CASSLTRLYGYTF. The rearrangement links TRBV12-3 or TRBV12-4 to TRBJ1-2; D is uncertain. The V gene lost 3 bases and the J gene lost 5 bases, with 10 bases spanning the gap. The CDR3 length is 13 residues.

This chain joins TRBV7-8 and TRBJ1-3; tentative D call: TRBD1 (5 bases). The CDR3 spans 13 residues. The V end lost 5 bases, the J end lost 6 bases, and 11 bases lay between the germline ends. Germline-derived CDR1 and CDR2 are SGHVS and FQNEAQ. CDR3 in amino acids: CASSRDFVNTIYF. The DNA of the CDR3 is TGTGCCAGCAGCCGGGACTTTGTAAACACCATATATTTT.

This chain connects TRBV19 to TRBJ1-5, with D maybe TRBD1 (5 bases). Germline loops: CDR1 LNHDA, CDR2 SQIVND (reference sequence). V was pared by 5 bases and J by 4 bases, with 15 bases between. CDR3 length: 15 amino acids. The CDR3 sequence is CASSRTGLENQPQHF. The DNA for the CDR3 is TGTGCCAGTAGTCGAACAGGCTTGGAAAATCAGCCCCAGCATTTT.

In this sample, this clone turned up once. J is TRBJ2-1 and V is TRBV19, with TRBD2 matching over 7 bases. CDR3 length: 15 residues. The V segment lost 7 bases and the J segment 10 bases; nucleotides outside the gene matches: 16. CDR1 and CDR2 from the germline V gene are LNHDA and SQIVND (reference sequence). CDR3: CASTLPGGGWGEQFF. CDR3 DNA: TGTGCCAGTACCCTACCCGGCGGGGGTTGGGGAGAGCAGTTCTTC. The whole variable domain, remainder taken from reference TRBV19 and TRBJ2-1, is DGGITQSPKYLFRKEGQNVTLSCEQNLNHDAMYWYRQDPGQGLRLIYYSQIVNDFQKGDIAEGYSVSREKKESFPLTVTSAQKNPTAFYLCASTLPGGGWGEQFFGPGTRLTVL.

The rearrangement joins TRBV2 to TRBJ1-5; D gene ambiguous. Germline loops: CDR1 SNHLY, CDR2 FYNNEI. Trimming pared 1 base from V and 7 bases from J, leaving 11 bases between. This CDR3 has 14 amino acids. The CDR3 reads CASSEGFGWQPQHF. CDR3 bases: TGTGCCAGCAGTGAAGGATTCGGGTGGCAGCCCCAGCATTTT.

The V gene is TRBV7-3, the J gene TRBJ2-3; the match to TRBD1 covers 7 bases. The J segment lost 1 base and the V segment lost 5 bases, leaving 6 bases of the junction unmatched. Germline V lookup: CDR1 SGHTA, CDR2 FQGTGA. CDR3 length equals 15 residues. CDR3 amino acids: CASSRGQLRTDTQYF. In nucleotides, the CDR3 is TGTGCCAGCAGCCGGGGACAGCTCCGCACAGATACGCAGTATTTT.

The rearrangement joins TRBV6-6 to TRBJ2-7; 7 bases match TRBD2. The CDR3 contains 12 residues. V was pared by 8 bases and J by 2 bases, with 3 bases of the junction left unmatched. The germline V gene has CDR1 MNHNY and CDR2 SVGAGI (reference sequence). CDR3 residues: CASGRGTYEQYV. The CDR3 DNA is TGTGCCAGCGGGCGGGGGACCTACGAGCAGTACGTC.